The source of this T cell receptor (beta chain) is a study of blood T cell repertoires in COVID-19. Using immunoSEQ multiplex PCR, the repertoire was profiled, and TCRdb retains in-frame clones only, with some absent. The sample lists roughly 200,000 clones, approximately 84% occurring once. Between the trimmed V and J ends, which lost 2 bases and 9 bases, there was a span of 16 bases. This CDR3 region has 14 residues. Germline CDR1 and CDR2: MNHEY and SMNVEV (reference sequence). Sequenced material: peripheral blood. The chain uses TRBV27 and TRBJ1-2; D unresolved. The sequence came from a woman older than 75 with acute or convalescent COVID-19. CDR3 coding DNA: TGTGCCAGCAGTTTAGACCCCGGAGCGGTGAGCTACACCTTC. Residues: CASSLDPGAVSYTF.